The present entry profiles one T cell receptor beta chain with its context. What it binds is unknown. Repertoires were generated with immunoSEQ multiplex PCR, while TCRdb's copy carries only in-frame clones and drops some. The data show some 2,100,000 clones, with 90% to 97% seen just once and roughly 0.13% held by the top ten. The data belong to a study of shared clonotypes between healthy human individuals. Study-wide results and caveats: Some naive CD4 clonotypes, roughly 5%, turned up in common across a few donors. The study drew on few donors, limiting represented genetic and exposure-history diversity. Memory subsets had estimated richness that was generally smaller than that of naive subsets.

Germline lookup yields CDR1 LGHNA and CDR2 YNFKEQ. This CDR3 is 13 amino acids long. The ends were cut back, 0 bases at V and 3 bases at J, with 3 bases in the middle. This receptor was obtained from a man in his late teens or twenties in good health. The J gene is TRBJ1-5, the V gene TRBV4-2; D is ambiguous. The sample consisted of naive CD4+ T cells sorted from blood. The subset: CD45RA+ positively selected. The CDR3 DNA reads as TGTGCCAGCAGCCAAGAATTCAATCAGCCCCAGCATTTT. Translation: CASSQEFNQPQHF.